This T cell receptor beta chain is drawn from a study of cytomegalovirus exposure and HLA in healthy donors. The PCR contained 60 Vbeta and 13 Jbeta primers. The table came from immunoSEQ multiplex PCR; TCRdb's copy has only in-frame clones and leaves some out. The repertoire consists of 150,000 or so clones, with 84% occurring once and the leading ten covering about 6.8%. This clone appeared a single time. This TCR derives from a man in his fifties or sixties in good health and CMV-seropositive. The sequencing input was PBMCs.

The CDR3 region is CASSQEAGTGNYGYTF. The CDR3 DNA sequence: TGTGCCAGCAGCCAAGAGGCCGGGACAGGGAACTATGGCTACACCTTC. This chain connects TRBV4-2 to TRBJ1-2; 9 positions match TRBD1. V shed 0 bases and J 2 bases; nucleotides not matched to a gene: 4. Germline CDR1 and CDR2: LGHNA and YNFKEQ. This CDR3 comprises 16 residues.